The sequence of this TCR beta chain was determined in a study of cytotoxic CD8 clonotypes in ibrutinib-treated CLL. CDR1 is MNHEY, CDR2 SVGAGI, per germline. CDR3 length equals 14 residues. After removal of 0 bases from V and 3 bases from J, the junction contained 1 base not matched to a gene. Investigators sought sequencing depths of between 1 in 200,000 and 1 in 1 million T cells. Clones were read by immunoSEQ multiplex PCR, and TCRdb kept only the in-frame ones, dropping some. The repertoire holds 70,000 to 80,000 clones, with over 75% as singletons. A remark on this clone: The antigen is undetermined.

Study-wide results and caveats: The clonality went up when patients responded to ibrutinib and dropped back toward baseline at progression.

The sample here was PBMCs, taken at disease progression, from a patient treated with ibrutinib. The clonotype was recovered from a human donor with chronic lymphocytic leukemia. The chain couples TRBV6-5 to TRBJ2-7, with 8 nucleotides matching TRBD1. The CDR3 loop is CASSYSTGGYEQYF. In DNA, the CDR3 is TGTGCCAGCAGTTACTCCACAGGGGGCTACGAGCAGTACTTC.